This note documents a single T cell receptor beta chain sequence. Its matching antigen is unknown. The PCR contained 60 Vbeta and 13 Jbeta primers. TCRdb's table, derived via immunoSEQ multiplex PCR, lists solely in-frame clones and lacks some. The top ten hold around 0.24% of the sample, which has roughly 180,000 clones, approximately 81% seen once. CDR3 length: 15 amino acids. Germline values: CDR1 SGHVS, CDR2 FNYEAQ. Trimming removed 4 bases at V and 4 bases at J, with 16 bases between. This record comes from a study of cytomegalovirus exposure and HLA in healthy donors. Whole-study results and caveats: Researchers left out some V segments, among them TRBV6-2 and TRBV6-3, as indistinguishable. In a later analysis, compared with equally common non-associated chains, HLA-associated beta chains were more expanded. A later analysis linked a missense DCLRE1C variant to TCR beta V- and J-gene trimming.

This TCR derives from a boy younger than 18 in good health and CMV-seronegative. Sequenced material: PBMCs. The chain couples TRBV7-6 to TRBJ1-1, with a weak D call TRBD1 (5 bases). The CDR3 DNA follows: TGTGCCAGCAGCTCAACACTTAGACAGACCACTGAAGCTTTCTTT. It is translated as CASSSTLRQTTEAFF.